These 11 T cell receptor beta chains share one sample of origin, sequenced in a study of T cells after yellow fever vaccination (dated by TCRdb to the late 2010s). The library came from 5' RACE. The listed sequencing device is Illumina HiSeq 2500. TCRdb handled the public reads itself, with Q25 trimming in fastp and clone calling in MiXCR, and kept productive beta chains. Rows merge per CDR3 protein into single entries with the most common DNA and genes. The sample records around 120,000 distinct CDR3 sequences, 6.5% to 9% of which are singletons. Jointly, the top ten make up approximately 2.7% of the sample. According to the study, the label for this sample's treatment or condition signals: live attenuated yellow fever vaccine strain. The starting material was CD4+ T cells sorted from PBMCs, obtained about 41 days after the first yellow fever vaccination. All receptors derive from a man between 18 and 29 years old who received the YFV17D yellow fever vaccine.

This clonotype was seen many times. The rearrangement links TRBV7-2 to TRBJ1-5; no clear D. The V and J ends lost 6 bases and 7 bases respectively, with 19 bases between them. This CDR3 is 15 amino acids long. Germline assignment: CDR1 SGHTA and CDR2 FQGNSA. CDR3 in amino acids: CASRLRPGLDQPQHF. The CDR3 DNA reads TGTGCCAGCAGGCTTCGGCCAGGTCTCGACCAGCCCCAGCATTTT.

This clonotype was seen repeatedly, ten times or more. The chain carries TRBV28 and TRBJ2-7; D might be TRBD1 or TRBD2, each matching 5 bases. The germline V and J ends were trimmed by 2 bases and 1 base, with 15 bases remaining between them. Germline CDR1 MDHEN, CDR2 SYDVKM. CDR3 size: 16 residues. The CDR3 reads CASSLRFGTVSYEQYV. CDR3 bases: TGTGCCAGCAGTTTAAGGTTCGGGACGGTTTCCTACGAGCAGTACGTC.

This clonotype was counted at least ten times. The chain combines TRBV2 with TRBJ1-2; no definite D call. Germline CDR1 reads SNHLY; CDR2 reads FYNNEI. The CDR3 is 9 residues long. Trimming cost V 8 bases and J 4 bases, with 2 bases left between them. The CDR3 spells CASSYGYTF. DNA of the CDR3: TGTGCCAGCTCCTATGGCTACACCTTC.

In this sample, this clonotype turned up many times. The chain recombines TRBV15 with TRBJ2-7; 8 nucleotides agree with TRBD1. CDR1 LNHNV and CDR2 YYDKDF come from the germline V gene (reference sequence). V was clipped by 11 bases and J by 2 bases; unmatched bases: 5. CDR3 length equals 12 residues. CDR3: CASGQGPYEQYF. CDR3 bases: TGTGCCTCAGGACAGGGCCCCTACGAGCAGTACTTC.

This clonotype was counted at least ten times. The rearrangement joins TRBV9 to TRBJ2-3; D may be TRBD1 (6 bases). V dropped 4 bases and J dropped 0 bases, with 15 bases sitting between them. This CDR3 is 16 amino acids long. Germline CDR1 and CDR2: SGDLS and YYNGEE. CDR3 coding DNA: TGTGCCAGCAGCCAGCAGGGGCCTTTTAGCACAGATACGCAGTATTTT. It encodes CASSQQGPFSTDTQYF.

This clonotype was found many times. CDR3 DNA: TGCGCCAGCAGCTTTCTAGCGGGGAGCACAGATACGCAGTATTTT. It specifies CASSFLAGSTDTQYF. The chain uses TRBV5-1 and TRBJ2-3; TRBD2 agrees at 9 bases. The germline gives CDR1 SGHRS, CDR2 YFSETQ. This CDR3 comprises 15 residues. V shed 2 bases and J 0 bases; nucleotides not matched to a gene: 1.

This clonotype was counted ten times or more. The chain is built from TRBV20-1 and TRBJ2-1; 15 bases match TRBD2. Germline CDR1 DFQATT, CDR2 SNEGSKA (reference sequence). J lost 9 bases, V lost 5 bases, and 8 bases had no gene match. The CDR3 has 15 residues. The CDR3 DNA sequence: TGCAGTGCTTGGACTAGCGGGGGGGCCTTTGGTGAGCAGTTCTTC. As protein: CSAWTSGGAFGEQFF.

The chain couples TRBV4-1 to TRBJ2-7, with D perhaps TRBD2 (6 bases). Deletions cut 0 bases from V and 1 base from J, with 13 bases between. There are 16 residues in the CDR3. CDR1 MGHRA and CDR2 YSYEKL come from the germline V gene. Here the CDR3 reads CASSQEVGGRSYEQYF. The CDR3 nucleotides are TGCGCCAGCAGCCAAGAAGTCGGGGGTAGGTCCTACGAGCAGTACTTC.

This rearrangement joins TRBV6-6 to TRBJ2-7; D is tentatively TRBD1 or TRBD2 (5 bases each). Germline assignment: CDR1 MNHNY and CDR2 SVGAGI (reference sequence). The CDR3 has 12 amino acids. Trimming removed 8 bases from V and 1 base from J, with 9 bases in between. The CDR3 loop is CASSEGSYEQYF. DNA for the CDR3: TGTGCCAGCTCCGAGGGGTCCTACGAGCAGTACTTC.

This clonotype was picked up many times. The V gene is TRBV20-1, the J gene TRBJ2-1; D is unresolved. The V gene's germline CDR1 is DFQATT and CDR2 SNEGSKA (reference sequence). The V end lost 6 bases, the J end lost 4 bases, and 16 bases lay between the germline ends. This CDR3 has 14 amino acids. This CDR3 is CSALKPDRYNEQFF. For the CDR3, the DNA is TGCAGTGCCCTTAAACCGGACCGGTACAATGAGCAGTTCTTC.

This clonotype was detected many times. J is TRBJ2-2 and V is TRBV7-8, with TRBD1 as a possible D gene (6 bases). The V gene's germline CDR1 is SGHVS and CDR2 FQNEAQ. The ends were cut back, 2 bases at V and 0 bases at J, with 16 bases in the middle. This CDR3 spans 18 amino acids. The CDR3 here is CASSLRTLGGTNTGELFF. The CDR3 DNA is TGTGCCAGCAGCTTAAGAACGCTAGGGGGAACGAACACCGGGGAGCTGTTTTTT.